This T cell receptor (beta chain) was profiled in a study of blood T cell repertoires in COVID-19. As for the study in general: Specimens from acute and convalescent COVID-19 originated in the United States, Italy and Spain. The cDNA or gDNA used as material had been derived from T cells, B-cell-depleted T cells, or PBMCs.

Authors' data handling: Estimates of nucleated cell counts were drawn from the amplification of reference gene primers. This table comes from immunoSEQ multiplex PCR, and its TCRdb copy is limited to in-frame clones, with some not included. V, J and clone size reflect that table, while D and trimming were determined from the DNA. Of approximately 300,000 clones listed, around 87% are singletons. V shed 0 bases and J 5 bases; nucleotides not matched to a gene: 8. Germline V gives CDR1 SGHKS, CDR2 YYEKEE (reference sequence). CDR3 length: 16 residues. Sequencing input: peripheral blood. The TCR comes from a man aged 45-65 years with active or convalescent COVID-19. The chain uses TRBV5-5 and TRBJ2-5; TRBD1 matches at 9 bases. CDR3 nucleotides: TGTGCCAGCAGCTTGGTGGCACAGGGGGCGGTGGAGACCCAGTACTTC. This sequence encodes CASSLVAQGAVETQYF.